These 5 T cell receptor beta chains were all obtained from the same sample, sequenced in a study of shared clonotypes between healthy human individuals. Measured with immunoSEQ multiplex PCR; TCRdb has only the in-frame clones, and not every one. In the table there are about 2.2 million clones, 85% to 95% of which are singletons. The naive CD8 subset, CD45RO-negative cells positively selected for CCR7, excluded terminally differentiated effector memory CD45RA+ cells. Specimen: naive CD8+ T cells from PBMCs. The receptor source for this set is a young man in good health. Some clones in this sample may be carry-over from other donors' samples.

Here the CDR3 reads CATEDRTYNEQFF. CDR3 sequence (DNA): TGTGCCACTGAGGACAGGACTTACAATGAGCAGTTCTTC. The gene calls are TRBV6-6 and TRBJ2-1; 7 bases fit TRBD1. Germline values: CDR1 MNHNY, CDR2 SVGAGI (reference sequence). The CDR3 length is 13 residues. Trimming at V came to 10 bases and at J to 4 bases, leaving 7 bases not matched to a gene.

In this sample, this clone turned up once. The chain is built from TRBV27 and TRBJ1-2; TRBD1 matches at 10 bases. This CDR3 is built from 14 residues. Trimming at V came to 6 bases and at J to 2 bases, leaving 3 bases not matched to a gene. Germline assignment: CDR1 MNHEY and CDR2 SMNVEV (reference sequence). The chain's CDR3 is CASRETGGNYGYTF. The DNA for the CDR3 is TGTGCCAGCAGGGAGACAGGGGGCAACTATGGCTACACCTTC.

V usage is TRBV5-6 and J usage is TRBJ2-2; either TRBD1 or TRBD2 may fit D (6 bases each). The V end lost 5 bases, the J end lost 5 bases, and 19 bases lay between the germline ends. CDR1 SGHDT and CDR2 YYEEEE come from the germline V gene. CDR3 size: 16 residues. CDR3 coding DNA: TGTGCCAGCAGTCCGGGGGCTAGGACCGGGACCGGGGAGCTGTTTTTT. This sequence encodes CASSPGARTGTGELFF.

The chain joins TRBV6-6 to TRBJ1-1; D is undetermined. The CDR3 covers 16 residues. The ends were cut back, 6 bases at V and 3 bases at J, with 20 bases in the middle. CDR1 is MNHNY, CDR2 SVGAGI, per germline (reference sequence). CDR3: CASSPSKGTVDTEAFF. CDR3 bases: TGTGCCAGCAGCCCCTCAAAGGGTACAGTTGACACTGAAGCTTTCTTT.

The chain employs TRBV29-1 and TRBJ1-1, with D perhaps TRBD1 (5 bases). This CDR3 is built from 13 residues. V was clipped by 4 bases and J by 5 bases, with 14 bases between them. Germline CDR1 is SQVTM and CDR2 is ANQGSEA. CDR3 sequence (DNA): TGCAGCGTTGGGTTCGGGGGATTGACTGAAGCTTTCTTT. Protein product: CSVGFGGLTEAFF.